Listed below are T cell receptor beta chains from one sample, sequenced in a study of T cell repertoires and leukemia-associated antigens. TCRdb passed the 5' RACE reads through MiXCR, listing each CDR3 protein once. The table shows around 12,000 distinct CDR3 sequences, with approximately 43% occurring only once. Their specific antigens are unknown. Sequencing input: CD3+ T cells sorted from blood and cultured. All receptors derive from a female donor in good health. CDR3s include the opening cysteine and the closing phenylalanine or tryptophan. D genes are given only for firm matches. Clone size, where shown, is once, few, many, or a class for clones that have expanded.

d_gene,len,j_gene,abundance,v_gene,CDR3aa,CDR3nt
TRBD2,15,TRBJ2-3,few,TRBV5-1,CASSLGSGRTDTQYF,TGCGCCAGCAGCTTGGGCAGCGGGAGAACAGATACGCAGTATTTT
-,14,TRBJ2-1,-,TRBV19,CASSKRYSYNEQFF,TGTGCCAGTAGTAAACGGTACTCCTACAATGAGCAGTTCTTC
TRBD2,11,TRBJ2-4,-,TRBV4-2,CASEGAGDPYF,TGTGCCAGCGAAGGGGCGGGAGATCCGTACTTC
TRBD1,18,TRBJ1-3,medium-sized,TRBV12-3/TRBV12-4,CASSRRLGDRESGNTIYF,TGTGCCAGCAGTCGAAGGCTGGGGGACAGGGAGTCTGGAAACACCATATATTTT
-,13,TRBJ2-3,-,TRBV9,CASSVVGADTQYF,TGTGCCAGCAGCGTAGTAGGAGCAGATACGCAGTATTTT
TRBD2,19,TRBJ2-1,-,TRBV4-1,CASSQPGGLAGGTYNEQFF,TGCGCCAGCAGCCAGCCCGGGGGACTAGCGGGAGGCACCTACAATGAGCAGTTCTTC
-,11,TRBJ2-2,-,TRBV30,CAWFYTGELFF,TGTGCCTGGTTTTACACCGGGGAGCTGTTTTTT
-,15,TRBJ2-7,medium-sized,TRBV12-3/TRBV12-4,CASSSTTTGKYEQYF,TGTGCCAGCAGTTCTACAACTACCGGGAAATACGAGCAGTACTTC
-,13,TRBJ2-5,-,TRBV5-1,CASRRDKQETQYF,TGCGCCAGCAGACGGGACAAGCAAGAGACCCAGTACTTC
-,17,TRBJ2-3,medium-sized,TRBV5-1,CASSSRTQGLVADTQYF,TGCGCCAGCAGCTCGCGAACACAGGGTTTGGTCGCAGATACGCAGTATTTT
-,14,TRBJ2-7,medium-sized,TRBV7-9,CASSSRQEGYEQYF,TGTGCCAGCAGCTCCCGACAGGAGGGCTACGAGCAGTACTTC
-,16,TRBJ2-2,-,TRBV7-9,CASSSDRAGDTGELFF,TGTGCCAGCAGTTCGGACAGGGCGGGAGACACCGGGGAGCTGTTTTTT
TRBD1,14,TRBJ2-7,once,TRBV3-1,CASSQGTGAYEQYF,TGTGCCAGCAGCCAAGGGACAGGAGCCTACGAGCAGTACTTC
-,13,TRBJ2-2,-,TRBV25-1,CVSSRGSTGELFF,TGTGTCAGCAGTAGGGGGAGTACCGGGGAGCTGTTTTTT
-,16,TRBJ2-1,few,TRBV12-3/TRBV12-4,CASSLELGMGLNEQFF,TGTGCCAGCAGTTTAGAATTGGGCATGGGTCTCAATGAGCAGTTCTTC
-,14,TRBJ1-1,-,TRBV4-1,CASSQDRGNTEAFF,TGCGCCAGCAGCCAAGATCGGGGGAACACTGAAGCTTTCTTT
-,15,TRBJ2-1,-,TRBV5-5,CASSGSGIGYDEQFF,TGTGCCAGCAGCGGGTCCGGGATCGGTTATGATGAGCAGTTCTTC
-,14,TRBJ2-7,-,TRBV29-1,CSVVLGLGSYKQYF,TGCAGCGTTGTGTTAGGGTTGGGGTCCTACAAGCAGTACTTC
TRBD2,16,TRBJ2-1,many,TRBV4-1,CASSQEAGVPYNEQFF,TGCGCCAGCAGCCAAGAGGCGGGAGTCCCCTACAATGAGCAGTTCTTC
-,14,TRBJ2-5,-,TRBV7-8,CASSVVGFRETQYF,TGTGCCAGCAGCGTTGTGGGTTTCCGAGAGACCCAGTACTTC
-,16,TRBJ2-3,-,TRBV5-1,CASSLGAAPSTDTQYF,TGCGCCAGCAGCTTGGGAGCGGCCCCGAGCACAGATACGCAGTATTTT
-,17,TRBJ1-6,many,TRBV5-4,CASSLVRGRGSNSPLHF,TGTGCCAGCAGCTTGGTACGCGGCAGGGGAAGTAATTCACCCCTCCACTTT
-,16,TRBJ1-1,medium-sized,TRBV4-1,CASSQVWGGLSTEAFF,TGCGCCAGCAGCCAAGTCTGGGGGGGATTAAGCACTGAAGCTTTCTTT
TRBD2,17,TRBJ2-5,many,TRBV10-3,CAISESPGGGYQETQYF,TGTGCCATCAGTGAGTCCCCGGGAGGCGGGTACCAAGAGACCCAGTACTTC
-,15,TRBJ1-1,-,TRBV4-3,CASSQVRTMNTEAFF,TGCGCCAGCAGCCAAGTAAGGACGATGAACACTGAAGCTTTCTTT
-,11,TRBJ1-1,once,TRBV6-5,CASRGLAETFF,TGCGCCAGCAGAGGGCTCGCCGAAACTTTCTTT
-,14,TRBJ2-2,-,TRBV29-1,CSVRTGMITGELFF,TGCAGCGTTCGAACAGGGATGATCACCGGGGAGCTGTTTTTT
-,15,TRBJ1-1,-,TRBV5-1,CASSLSGTENTEAFF,TGCGCCAGCAGCTTGAGTGGGACGGAGAACACTGAAGCTTTCTTT
-,13,TRBJ2-7,-,TRBV5-1,CASSLDSPGEQYF,TGCGCCAGCAGCTTGGACAGTCCGGGGGAGCAGTACTTC
TRBD1,14,TRBJ1-2,-,TRBV5-1,CASSQGTGGYGYTF,TGCGCCAGCAGCCAAGGGACAGGGGGCTATGGCTACACCTTC
TRBD1,15,TRBJ2-1,once,TRBV29-1,CSFFFPGQGFNEQFF,TGCAGCTTCTTCTTTCCGGGACAGGGATTTAATGAGCAGTTCTTC
TRBD1,14,TRBJ2-7,many,TRBV20-1,CSAGRDRVTYEQYF,TGCAGTGCTGGGAGGGACAGGGTTACCTACGAGCAGTACTTC
TRBD2,14,TRBJ2-1,few,TRBV19,CASSIGLAENEQFF,TGTGCCAGTAGTATAGGACTAGCGGAGAATGAGCAGTTCTTC
TRBD2,14,TRBJ2-1,many,TRBV5-4,CASSFGGGYNEQFF,TGTGCCAGCAGCTTCGGGGGGGGGTACAATGAGCAGTTCTTC
TRBD2,17,TRBJ2-2,once,TRBV5-4,CASSLGLAGTNTGELFF,TGTGCCAGCAGCCTGGGACTAGCGGGGACGAACACCGGGGAGCTGTTTTTT